Sequencing of this T cell receptor beta chain was carried out in a study of T cell responses to AZD1222 COVID-19 vaccine. Study-wide findings and caveats: Rises in breadth and depth of Spike-specific TCRs came after two AZD1222 doses.

Note on this clone: Its antigen is unidentified.

Profiling relied on immunoSEQ multiplex PCR, and the TCRdb table lists in-frame clones only, not all of them. Of tens of thousands of clones in the sample, 90% were seen once. This CDR3 contains 14 residues. With V trimmed by 5 bases and J by 5 bases, 2 bases remained unmatched. The germline V gene encodes CDR1 SGHRS and CDR2 YFSETQ. The TCR sequence derives from an adult who received the AZD1222 COVID-19 vaccine. This sample comprised peripheral blood, obtained 28 days after the second AZD1222 dose. This sequence joins TRBV5-1 and TRBJ2-3, with 13 bases fitting TRBD2. The CDR3 reads CASSGLAGVDTQYF. For the CDR3, the DNA is TGCGCCAGCAGTGGACTAGCGGGGGTAGATACGCAGTATTTT.